The 19 T cell receptor beta chains below all came from one sample that was sequenced in a study of blood T cell repertoires in COVID-19. Produced via immunoSEQ multiplex PCR; TCRdb's table is partial and in-frame only. Of roughly 170,000 clones in the sample, 74% were seen once. Sequenced material: peripheral blood. These receptors were taken from a woman older than 75 with acute or convalescent COVID-19.

In this sample, this clone turned up once. V and J are TRBV6-5 and TRBJ2-7, with TRBD1 matching 8 bases. Germline CDR1 MNHEY, CDR2 SVGAGI. V lost 8 bases and J lost 3; bases outside the gene matches: 3. The CDR3 is 12 amino acids. The CDR3 DNA reads as TGTGCCAGCGGGGACAGGTTCTACGAGCAGTACTTC. As protein: CASGDRFYEQYF.

The V call is TRBV25-1, the J call TRBJ2-1; tentatively, D is TRBD1 (6 bases). CDR1 and CDR2 from the germline V gene are MGHDK and SYGVNS. The V end lost 3 bases, the J end lost 0 bases, and 12 bases lay between the germline ends. This CDR3 spans 16 amino acids. CDR3 region: CASSDLTGSSYNEQFF. In DNA form, the CDR3 reads TGTGCCAGCAGTGACTTGACAGGAAGCTCCTACAATGAGCAGTTCTTC.

The rearrangement links TRBV6-5 to TRBJ2-7, with 10 bases lining up with TRBD2. Per the germline V gene, CDR1 is MNHEY and CDR2 is SVGAGI. With 5 bases clipped from V and 6 bases from J, the junction kept 10 bases outside the gene matches. This CDR3 is built from 15 residues. CDR3 residues: CASSTMREREGEQYF. The DNA for the CDR3 is TGTGCCAGCAGTACAATGAGGGAGCGGGAGGGCGAGCAGTACTTC.

The J gene is TRBJ2-1, the V gene TRBV5-1; TRBD2 matches 11 bases. The V and J ends lost 0 bases and 10 bases, in that order; junction bases with no gene match: 9. The CDR3 is made up of 16 amino acids. The germline V gene has CDR1 SGHRS and CDR2 YFSETQ. Here the CDR3 reads CASSLDSSGRAGEQFF. In DNA form, the CDR3 reads TGCGCCAGCAGCTTGGATAGTAGCGGGAGGGCCGGGGAGCAGTTCTTC.

On this clone itself: One end of the junction is discordant with germline, which a read error may explain. V usage is TRBV4-1 and J usage is TRBJ1-1, with D perhaps TRBD1 (6 bases). CDR3 length equals 13 residues. CDR1 and CDR2 from the germline V gene are MGHRA and YSYEKL. In DNA form, the CDR3 reads TGCGCCCGCAGCCGAGGGGGAGGGACTGAAGCTTTCTTT. It is translated as CARSRGGGTEAFF.

V and J are TRBV27 and TRBJ2-2; D is undetermined. The V end lost 5 bases, the J end lost 5 bases, and 15 bases lay between the germline ends. Germline V gene data show CDR1 as MNHEY and CDR2 as SMNVEV (reference sequence). This CDR3 has 15 residues. The CDR3 protein is CASSPGPSWTGELFF. CDR3 nucleotide sequence: TGTGCCAGCAGTCCGGGTCCTTCATGGACCGGGGAGCTGTTTTTT.

This clone was counted between two and nine times. CDR3 nucleotide sequence: TGTGCCAGCAGTCAGGACAGGGGGCCTGCAAAGTACTCCTACGAGCAGTACTTC. As protein: CASSQDRGPAKYSYEQYF. The chain has TRBV27 and TRBJ2-7; TRBD1 aligns across 11 bases. This CDR3 has 18 amino acids. The germline V gene has CDR1 MNHEY and CDR2 SMNVEV (reference sequence). V shed 5 bases and J 0 bases; nucleotides not matched to a gene: 12.

The chain combines TRBV25-1 with TRBJ1-1, with D possibly TRBD1 on 5 matching bases. Trimming took off 0 bases at V and 8 bases at J, with 10 bases between the two ends. CDR3 length: 13 residues. Germline CDR1 and CDR2: MGHDK and SYGVNS. This CDR3 is CASSEYQGGEAFF. For the CDR3, the DNA is TGTGCCAGCAGTGAATATCAGGGAGGGGAAGCTTTCTTT.

The V call is TRBV11-2, the J call TRBJ2-1; 11 bases agree with TRBD2. Trimming took 0 bases from V and 5 from J; bases not matched to a gene: 9. CDR3 length: 18 residues. CDR1 and CDR2 from the germline V gene are SGHAT and FQNNGV. Here the CDR3 DNA reads TGTGCCAGCAGCTTAGAACTAGCGGGAGCTATAGGGGACAATGAGCAGTTCTTC. Amino acids: CASSLELAGAIGDNEQFF.

The chain couples TRBV7-9 to TRBJ1-1; 7 bases map to TRBD1. The CDR3 spans 17 residues. CDR1 and CDR2 from the germline V gene are SEHNR and FQNEAQ (reference sequence). V was pared by 5 bases and J by 0 bases, with 12 bases of the junction left unmatched. The CDR3 reads CASSPFRWDSLNTEAFF. CDR3 coding DNA: TGTGCCAGCAGCCCCTTTAGGTGGGACAGCTTGAACACTGAAGCTTTCTTT.

The chain couples TRBV7-2 to TRBJ2-7, with D possibly TRBD1 on 5 matching bases. Germline lookup yields CDR1 SGHTA and CDR2 FQGNSA. Trimming cost V 5 bases and J 7 bases, with 21 bases left between them. The CDR3 consists of 15 residues. The chain's CDR3 is CASSPWTLRGWEQYF. In DNA form, the CDR3 reads TGTGCCAGCAGCCCCTGGACCCTAAGGGGCTGGGAGCAGTACTTC.

This clone has only a few counts. The chain has TRBV28 and TRBJ2-2, with TRBD1 matching 7 bases. The CDR3 consists of 16 residues. Germline CDR1 reads MDHEN; CDR2 reads SYDVKM. V lost 6 bases to trimming and J lost 6 bases; unmatched junction nucleotides: 13. The CDR3 sequence: CASRFGQVGWSGELFF. CDR3 nucleotide sequence: TGTGCCAGCAGATTCGGACAGGTCGGCTGGTCCGGGGAGCTGTTTTTT. Full variable domain (outside the CDR3, taken from reference TRBV28 and TRBJ2-2): DVKVTQSSRYLVKRTGEKVFLECVQDMDHENMFWYRQDPGLGLRLIYFSYDVKMKEKGDIPEGYSVSREKKERFSLILESASTNQTSMYLCASRFGQVGWSGELFFGEGSRLTVL.

The rearrangement links TRBV12-3 or TRBV12-4 to TRBJ2-2; no clear D gene. V was cut by 4 bases and J by 5 bases, with 8 bases left in between. The CDR3 runs to 13 residues. The CDR3 sequence is CASSYELTGELFF. The CDR3 nucleotides read TGTGCCAGCAGTTATGAACTTACCGGGGAGCTGTTTTTT.

The CDR3 region is CASSLEVLEWQFF. The DNA of the CDR3 is TGTGCCAGCAGCTTAGAAGTGTTAGAGTGGCAGTTCTTC. This sequence joins TRBV11-2 and TRBJ2-1; no clear D gene. The V and J ends lost 0 bases and 12 bases respectively, with 12 bases between them. Germline-derived CDR1 and CDR2 are SGHAT and FQNNGV. The CDR3 covers 13 residues. Drawing the rest from reference TRBV11-2 and TRBJ2-1, the complete variable domain is EAGVAQSPRYKIIEKRQSVAFWCNPISGHATLYWYQQILGQGPKLLIQFQNNGVVDDSQLPKDRFSAERLKGVDSTLKIQPAKLEDSAVYLCASSLEVLEWQFFGPGTRLTVL.

This chain uses TRBV9 with TRBJ2-1; TRBD1 is a possible D gene (6 bases). The CDR3 covers 15 residues. Germline CDR1 is SGDLS and CDR2 is YYNGEE. V lost 3 bases, J lost 2 bases, and 12 bases lay in between. The CDR3 loop is CASSGQGQAYNEQFF. The CDR3 coding sequence is TGTGCCAGCAGCGGCCAGGGGCAGGCCTACAATGAGCAGTTCTTC.

The chain is built from TRBV29-1 and TRBJ2-7, with D maybe TRBD2 (5 bases). Germline CDR1 and CDR2: SQVTM and ANQGSEA. The V gene lost 2 bases and the J gene lost 6 bases, with 11 bases spanning the gap. The CDR3 totals 12 residues. DNA of the CDR3: TGCAGCGTTGAAAGTAGCGCCCGCGAGCAGTACTTC. Encoded protein: CSVESSAREQYF.

The chain joins TRBV5-1 to TRBJ2-4; weak D call: TRBD1 (6 bases). Germline CDR1 SGHRS, CDR2 YFSETQ. V lost 0 bases to trimming and J lost 7 bases, with 8 bases between them. The CDR3 length is 13 residues. The CDR3 coding sequence is TGCGCCAGCAGCTTGGGGCAGGGGAACATTCAGTACTTC. This gives the protein CASSLGQGNIQYF. The full variable domain, completed using reference TRBV5-1 and TRBJ2-4, is KAGVTQTPRYLIKTRGQQVTLSCSPISGHRSVSWYQQTPGQGLQFLFEYFSETQRNKGNFPGRFSGRQFSNSRSEMNVSTLELGDSALYLCASSLGQGNIQYFGAGTRLSVL.

CDR3 sequence reads: CASSQGPGQQLFF. The CDR3 DNA sequence: TGCGCCAGCAGCCAAGGTCCGGGACAGCAGCTGTTTTTT. This chain joins TRBV4-3 and TRBJ1-4; 7 bases align to TRBD1. V lost 1 base to trimming and J lost 14 bases; unmatched junction nucleotides: 7. Germline values: CDR1 LGHNA, CDR2 YSLEER. The CDR3 covers 13 residues.

The chain links TRBV7-7 to TRBJ2-1; maybe TRBD2 (5 bases). This CDR3 spans 14 amino acids. From germline, CDR1 is SSHAT and CDR2 FNYEAQ (reference sequence). V was shortened by 8 bases and J by 0 bases, with 11 bases between the two germline ends. The CDR3 DNA sequence: TGTGCCAGCGCGGATGGGAGCTCCTACAATGAGCAGTTCTTC. This encodes CASADGSSYNEQFF.